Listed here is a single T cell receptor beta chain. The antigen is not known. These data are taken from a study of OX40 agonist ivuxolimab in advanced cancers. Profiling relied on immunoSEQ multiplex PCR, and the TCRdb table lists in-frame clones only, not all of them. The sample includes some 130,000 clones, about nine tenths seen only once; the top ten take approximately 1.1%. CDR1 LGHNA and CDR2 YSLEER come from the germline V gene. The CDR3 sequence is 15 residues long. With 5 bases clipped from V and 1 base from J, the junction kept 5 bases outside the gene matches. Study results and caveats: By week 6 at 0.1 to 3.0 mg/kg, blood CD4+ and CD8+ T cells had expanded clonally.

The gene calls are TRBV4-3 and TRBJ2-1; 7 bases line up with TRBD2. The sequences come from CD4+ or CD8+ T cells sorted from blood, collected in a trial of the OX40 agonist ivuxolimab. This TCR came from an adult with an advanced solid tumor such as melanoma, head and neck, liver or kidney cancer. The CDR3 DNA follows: TGCGCCAGCAGCGACGAGCGGGGTTCCTACAATGAGCAGTTCTTC. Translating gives CASSDERGSYNEQFF.